Described below is a single T cell receptor beta chain sequence and its context. Its target is not known. As originally analysed: ImmunoSEQ gave junction-only sequences without quality scores, so filtering differed. TCRdb's table, derived via immunoSEQ multiplex PCR, lists solely in-frame clones and lacks some. V and J calls and clone size are those listed in that table; D and trimming were worked out from the DNA. The sample has approximately 1,500,000 clones; 95% to 99% are singletons. Germline V CDR1 and CDR2: SGHRS, YFSETQ. The junction had 7 bases not matched to a gene; V was cut back by 3 bases and J by 5 bases. The CDR3 has 16 amino acids. These data originate in a study of shared clonotypes between healthy human individuals. Background on the study: The people who gave samples were a couple of women and a few men aged 18 to 49. General observations from the study: Few donors limited the genetic and exposure-history diversity represented.

This chain uses TRBV5-1 with TRBJ2-1; 11 bases map to TRBD2. The source of this sequence is a man aged 25-45 years in good health. Sequencing was performed on naive CD4+ T cells sorted from blood. Subset in this sample: CD45RA+ positively selected. The CDR3: CASSSPSGRNDNEQFF. CDR3 in DNA: TGCGCCAGCAGCTCCCCTAGCGGGAGGAACGACAATGAGCAGTTCTTC. The full variable domain, its missing parts supplied by reference TRBV5-1 and TRBJ2-1, is KAGVTQTPRYLIKTRGQQVTLSCSPISGHRSVSWYQQTPGQGLQFLFEYFSETQRNKGNFPGRFSGRQFSNSRSEMNVSTLELGDSALYLCASSSPSGRNDNEQFFGPGTRLTVL.